This TCR beta chain comes out of a study of blood T cell repertoires in COVID-19. Whole-study context: Sources were T cells, B-cell-depleted T cells, or PBMCs; the material itself was cDNA or gDNA.

Assay: immunoSEQ multiplex PCR; the TCRdb copy retains only in-frame clones and omits some. This table has roughly 120,000 clones, approximately 90% appearing once. Per germline, CDR1 MNHEY and CDR2 SMNVEV (reference sequence). The J segment lost 4 bases and the V segment lost 0 bases, leaving 8 bases of the junction unmatched. The CDR3 contains 16 residues. The sequence was collected from a human donor with active COVID-19. The donor label of this sample is uncertain. Sequencing input: peripheral blood. The chain links TRBV27 to TRBJ2-7; TRBD2 matches at 8 bases. DNA for the CDR3: TGTGCCAGCAGTTTATCCGGGACTAGTCCCGAGTACGAGCAGTACTTC. Amino acid sequence: CASSLSGTSPEYEQYF.